This T cell receptor beta chain was identified during a study of preoperative IRX-2 immunotherapy in early breast cancer (dated by TCRdb to the late 2010s). A distance of 9 bases separates the germline ends of V and J, which lose 2 bases and 4 bases respectively. Reading the germline V gene gives CDR1 ENHRY and CDR2 SYGVKD. Including cysteine and phenylalanine, the CDR3 has 13 amino acids. Only CDR3 DNA is held: 39 bases, read in frame from base 1. Regarding this clone: Its recognized antigen is unknown. No much larger clone exists at a distance of one base, and base qualities are not known.

The sample's treatment or condition label is to be understood as: preoperative locoregional IRX-2 cytokine immunotherapy. The samples were obtained from a phase Ib study that tested preoperative, locoregional IRX-2 cytokine immunotherapy designed to prime immune responses. Donors were patients with early-stage breast cancer who received IRX-2 before surgery. Libraries were prepared through the immunoSEQ multiplex PCR assay. As stored in TCRdb, this immuneACCESS dataset retains in-frame rearrangements with V and J assigned. A fraction of the clones does not appear; measured against another copy, unresolved V genes explain less than half of the discrepancy, and the remainder lacks a known reason. This sample gives 95,000 to 100,000 clones in total; about nine tenths of them show up just once. Roughly 2% of the sample is taken by the ten largest.

The V and J genes are TRBV10-3 and TRBJ2-7; the D gene lacks a confident call. Specimen: tumor tissue, collected after IRX-2 immunotherapy. This receptor was identified in a human donor with breast cancer. The nucleotide sequence reads TGTGCCATCAGTGAGCAGCATGTGTACGAGCAGTACTTC. Translated, this gives CAISEQHVYEQYF.